This record covers a single TCR beta chain. TCRdb itself ran the reads through MiXCR, one entry per CDR3 protein. The sample carries 200,000 to 300,000 distinct CDR3 sequences, 9.1% recorded once. These data come from a study of T cell repertoires in cytomegalovirus infection. The CDR3 length is 14 residues. V lost 1 base and J lost 10, with 14 bases in between. CDR1 and CDR2 (germline): SEHNR, FQNEAQ (reference sequence). The sample consisted of PBMCs. The chain couples TRBV7-9 to TRBJ2-1; D not certain. The receptor was derived from a human donor in good health (CMV status not recorded). Some clones in this sample may be carry-over from other donors' samples. In nucleotides, the CDR3 is TGTGCCAGCAGCTTAGAGGTGTCGGGCGGCGAGCAGTTCTTC. Translation gives CASSLEVSGGEQFF.